The present entry profiles one T cell receptor (beta chain) with its context. This entry comes from a study of blood T cell repertoires in COVID-19. V was shortened by 3 bases and J by 1 base, with 6 bases between the two germline ends. Germline CDR1 is SGHNT and CDR2 is YENEEA. The CDR3 length is 13 residues. Clones were read by immunoSEQ multiplex PCR, and TCRdb kept only the in-frame ones, dropping some. The sample comprises over 200,000 clones, approximately 90% of which are singletons, and 10% to 13% rests with the top ten. The chain combines TRBV11-3 with TRBJ1-1, with no clear D. This receptor was obtained from a man younger than 40 who had recovered from COVID-19. The sample was PBMCs or T cells enriched from blood (not recorded which). CDR3: CASSFSENTEAFF. DNA of the CDR3: TGTGCCAGCAGCTTTTCAGAGAACACTGAAGCTTTCTTT.